This TCR beta chain was profiled in a study of blood T cells in healthy people across ages. Study findings and constraints: Naive and antigen-experienced cells were not separated, limiting conclusive comparison.

The V gene's germline CDR1 is DFQATT and CDR2 SNEGSKA (reference sequence). The CDR3 has 17 residues. A second PCR of roughly 7 to 11 cycles used a sample-barcoded 5' primer and a J-beta primer mix. Via MiXCR, TCRdb re-called the 5' RACE reads, giving one row per CDR3 protein. The repertoire has about 1.8 million distinct CDR3 sequences, 49% of them found once; the top ten carry less than 2.5%. On this clonotype: The antigen remains undetermined. The junction departs from germline at one end; a sequencing error may be responsible.

Caucasian, healthy and from Russia, the donors were aged between about 6 and 90. The TCR sequence derives from a woman aged 40 to 50 in good health. This chain joins TRBV20-1 and TRBJ1-5; 9 bases fit TRBD1. Source material: blood. CDR3 amino acids: CSVRGTGWDSSNQPQHF. In DNA form, the CDR3 reads TGCAGTGTTAGAGGGACAGGGTGGGACAGTAGCAATCAGCCCCAGCATTTT.